One sample yielded the 11 T cell receptor beta chains listed below, sequenced in a study of molecular identifiers for immune sequencing clone quantification. TCRdb itself ran the PCR reads through MiXCR, one entry per CDR3 protein. This table has more than 95,000 distinct CDR3 sequences, 20% to 30% appearing once. Material for sequencing was naive CD8+ T cells from blood, with Jurkat cell RNA spiked in. Noted subset: FACS-sorted CD8+CD4-CCR7+CD45RA+ naive T cells. These receptors originate from a human donor in good health. Some libraries in this study had Jurkat cell RNA spiked in.

This clonotype was counted many times. This chain uses TRBV27 with TRBJ2-5, with D tentatively TRBD1 (6 bases). The CDR3 has 16 residues. Germline CDR1 MNHEY, CDR2 SMNVEV (reference sequence). With 0 bases removed from V and 3 bases from J, the gap between germline ends came to 14 bases. The CDR3: CASSLSLGALEETQYF. The CDR3 coding sequence is TGTGCCAGCAGTTTATCGTTGGGGGCCCTTGAAGAGACCCAGTACTTC.

As to this clonotype: Because the CDR3's place on the DNA is in doubt, the DNA is left out and the CDR3 is given as listed by TCRdb. The rearrangement uses TRBV28 and TRBJ1-5; the table's D gene call, TRBD1, was not cross checked with the DNA. The CDR3 spans 16 amino acids, including both terminal residues. The germline gives CDR1 MDHEN, CDR2 SYDVKM. The CDR3: CASRFGQGAWPPPPHF.

The chain recombines TRBV12-3 or TRBV12-4 with TRBJ2-5; D is ambiguous. The CDR3 loop spans 15 amino acids. The germline V and J ends were trimmed by 6 bases and 2 bases, with 16 bases remaining between them. CDR3 in DNA: TGTGCCAGCAGACCTGCCTTAGGGATACAAGAGACCCAGTACTTC. Protein: CASRPALGIQETQYF.

Ten or more counts support this clonotype. CDR3 residues: CASTETVNTYEQYF. For the CDR3, the DNA is TGTGCCAGCACCGAGACGGTAAATACCTACGAGCAGTACTTC. The chain couples TRBV2 to TRBJ2-7; unclear D gene. V was pared by 7 bases and J by 2 bases, with 15 bases between. This CDR3 has 14 amino acids. The germline V gene has CDR1 SNHLY and CDR2 FYNNEI.

Only a few counts were recorded for this clonotype. The chain couples TRBV6-2 or TRBV6-3 to TRBJ2-1; D is possibly TRBD1 (6 bases). Trimming pared 1 base from V and 5 bases from J, leaving 6 bases between. The length of the CDR3 is 13 residues. The germline CDR1 and CDR2 sequences are MNHEY and SVGEGT. The DNA of the CDR3 is TGTGCCAGCAGTTACTACAGGGACAATGAGCAGTTCTTC. This encodes CASSYYRDNEQFF.

This clonotype was seen at least ten times. The junction and the germline gene differ at one end; a read error may be behind it. The rearrangement links TRBV5-5 to TRBJ2-3; D may be TRBD2 (5 bases). From germline, CDR1 is SGHKS and CDR2 YYEKEE (reference sequence). The CDR3 is 16 amino acids. CDR3 residues: CASSYGVITRGDTRYF. The DNA for the CDR3 is TGTGCCAGCAGCTACGGGGTGATCACACGCGGAGATACGCGGTATTTT.

As to this clonotype: One base away lies a much larger clone, so this may be a sequencing read error. The rearrangement links TRBV3-1 to TRBJ2-7; D gene uncertain. Germline CDR1 is LGHDT and CDR2 is YNNKEL (reference sequence). Trimming took off 4 bases at V and 3 bases at J, with 13 bases between the two ends. CDR3 length: 14 residues. CDR3 protein: CASSPFRSSYEQYF. Written as DNA, the CDR3 is TGTGCCAGCAGCCCCTTTAGAAGTAGCTACGAGCAGTACTTC.

This clonotype was counted ten times or more. The genes are TRBV13 and TRBJ1-5; D call uncertain. Germline loops: CDR1 PRHDT, CDR2 FYEKMQ (reference sequence). V was shortened by 2 bases and J by 0 bases, with 2 bases between the two germline ends. This CDR3 has 13 residues. For the CDR3, the DNA is TGTGCCAGCAGCTTACATAGCAATCAGCCCCAGCATTTT. Protein sequence: CASSLHSNQPQHF.

Comment on this clonotype: The CDR3 end shows no conserved phenylalanine or tryptophan, and so a read error is likely. V gene TRBV30 combines with J gene TRBJ1-5; D is unclear. The CDR3 spans 14 residues. CDR1 and CDR2 (germline): GTSNPN, SVGIG (reference sequence). Deletions cut 1 base from V and 1 base from J, with 8 bases between. CDR3 region: CAWSGASSNQPQHC. The CDR3 bases are TGTGCCTGGAGTGGAGCATCCAGCAATCAGCCCCAGCATTGT.

This clonotype has a count of ten or more. The gene calls are TRBV7-8 and TRBJ1-4, with D perhaps matching TRBD1 (5 bases). V was pared by 2 bases and J by 2 bases, with 15 bases between. The CDR3 contains 17 residues. Per germline, CDR1 SGHVS and CDR2 FQNEAQ. The CDR3 sequence: CASSLRSGGRTNEKLFF. In DNA, the CDR3 is TGTGCCAGCAGCTTACGGTCGGGGGGGAGGACTAATGAAAAACTGTTTTTT.

Of note for this clonotype: A read error may be the cause here, since a much bigger clone is one base away. DNA of the CDR3: TGTGCCGGCAGCAGGACTGAGAGCAATCAGCCCCAGCATTTT. Amino acid sequence: CAGSRTESNQPQHF. V is TRBV7-9 and J is TRBJ1-5; the D is unclear. The CDR3 spans 14 residues. Per germline, CDR1 SEHNR and CDR2 FQNEAQ (reference sequence).